The 18 T cell receptor beta chains listed next were all sequenced from one sample in a study of identical twins. TCRdb re-called the 5' RACE reads through MiXCR, storing one row per CDR3 protein. The sample records over 500,000 distinct CDR3 sequences, around 20% being singletons. The same data also contributed to another study, on T cells expressing NK-cell markers.

Material for sequencing was CD4+ T cells sorted from blood. These receptors were collected from a woman aged 18-29 years in good health.

The chain uses TRBV18 and TRBJ2-7; 7 nucleotides align to TRBD1. The length of the CDR3 is 15 residues. Trimming at V came to 2 bases and at J to 0 bases, leaving 4 bases not matched to a gene. Germline CDR1 is KGHSH and CDR2 is LQKENI. The CDR3 reads CASSPDRVISYEQYF. In DNA form, the CDR3 reads TGTGCCAGCTCACCAGACAGGGTGATCTCCTACGAGCAGTACTTC.

J is TRBJ2-2 and V is TRBV11-2; D gene ambiguous. Trimming removed 1 base at V and 4 bases at J, with 7 bases between. The germline V gene has CDR1 SGHAT and CDR2 FQNNGV. The CDR3 is 14 residues long. This CDR3 reads CASSLGLLTGELFF. The CDR3 nucleotides are TGTGCCAGCAGCTTAGGACTGCTCACCGGGGAGCTGTTTTTT.

The table lists this clonotype with a few counts. The CDR3 loop is CAISDPTKDYGYTF. DNA for the CDR3: TGTGCCATCAGTGATCCAACCAAGGACTATGGCTACACCTTC. The rearrangement links TRBV10-3 to TRBJ1-2, with D uncertain. This CDR3 is 14 amino acids long. Per the germline V gene, CDR1 is ENHRY and CDR2 is SYGVKD. Trimming took off 3 bases at V and 3 bases at J, with 11 bases between the two ends.

This clonotype was recorded many times. This CDR3 reads CASSYSSETQYF. The CDR3 DNA reads TGTGCCAGCAGTTACTCGAGTGAGACCCAGTACTTC. V usage is TRBV6-5 and J usage is TRBJ2-5, with no clear D. The CDR3 length is 12 residues. Trimming stripped 0 bases from V and 5 bases from J, with 4 bases between. Germline-derived CDR1 and CDR2 are MNHEY and SVGAGI.

V and J are TRBV6-1 and TRBJ2-1; 8 bases are a match to TRBD2. CDR3 length: 14 residues. Germline V gene data show CDR1 as MNHNS and CDR2 as SASEGT. V gave up 2 bases and J gave up 4 bases; unmatched junction bases: 1. The CDR3 DNA sequence: TGTGCCAGCAGTGAACAGCGGGGGTACAATGAGCAGTTCTTC. Its translation: CASSEQRGYNEQFF.

DNA of the CDR3: TGTGCCAGCAGTTACTCTATCGGCTATGGCTACACCTTC. Protein sequence: CASSYSIGYGYTF. The V and J genes are TRBV6-5 and TRBJ1-2, with D hard to call. Germline V lookup: CDR1 MNHEY, CDR2 SVGAGI. This CDR3 contains 13 residues. V lost 0 bases and J lost 4, with 6 bases in between.

J is TRBJ1-2 and V is TRBV6-5; no clear D. V lost 1 base to trimming and J lost 8 bases, with 11 bases between them. Looked up from germline, CDR1 is MNHEY and CDR2 is SVGAGI. The CDR3 runs to 13 residues. CDR3 sequence: CASSYLGSGGYTF. CDR3 coding DNA: TGTGCCAGCAGTTACTTGGGAAGTGGGGGCTACACCTTC.

This chain links TRBV4-2 with TRBJ2-3, with D perhaps TRBD2 (7 bases). This CDR3 has 16 amino acids. Germline lookup yields CDR1 LGHNA and CDR2 YNFKEQ. Between the trimmed V and J ends, which lost 4 bases and 1 base, there was a span of 15 bases. CDR3 bases: TGTGCCAGCAGCCGCACCCCGGGGGGCCGCACAGATACGCAGTATTTT. This codes for CASSRTPGGRTDTQYF.

This clonotype was seen more than once but under ten times. J is TRBJ2-1 and V is TRBV7-9, with unresolved D. With 8 bases removed from V and 7 bases from J, the gap between germline ends came to 15 bases. This CDR3 contains 13 residues. CDR1 is SEHNR, CDR2 FQNEAQ, per germline (reference sequence). The CDR3 sequence is CASAPDPRNEQFF. The CDR3 DNA is TGTGCCAGCGCCCCAGACCCTAGAAATGAGCAGTTCTTC.

The chain has TRBV3-1 and TRBJ2-3; 7 bases match TRBD1. In germline, CDR1 is LGHDT, CDR2 YNNKEL (reference sequence). The CDR3 loop spans 15 amino acids. J gave up 3 bases and V 7 bases, and 10 bases lay outside the gene matches. The CDR3 DNA reads TGTGCCAGCACCAAAGGGGGCGGGTGGACAGATACGCAGTATTTT. Residues: CASTKGGGWTDTQYF.

There are a few counts of this clonotype. The V and J genes are TRBV24-1 and TRBJ2-3; D gene uncertain. The V gene's germline CDR1 is KGHDR and CDR2 SFDVKD. The CDR3 is made up of 13 amino acids. Trimming removed 7 bases at V and 0 bases at J, with 7 bases between. CDR3 protein: CATRQTSTDTQYF. CDR3 nucleotides: TGTGCCACCAGGCAAACTAGCACAGATACGCAGTATTTT.

The V gene is TRBV20-1, the J gene TRBJ2-1; D possibly uses TRBD1 or TRBD2 (5 bases each). Deletions cut 1 base from V and 2 bases from J, with 6 bases between. Germline values: CDR1 DFQATT, CDR2 SNEGSKA (reference sequence). The CDR3 covers 13 residues. CDR3 residues: CSARGGTYNEQFF. The CDR3 coding sequence is TGCAGTGCTAGAGGGGGGACCTACAATGAGCAGTTCTTC.

This sequence joins TRBV6-1 and TRBJ2-5, with 12 bases that match TRBD2. Trimming took 4 bases from V and 1 from J; bases not matched to a gene: 4. This CDR3 is 16 amino acids long. Per germline, CDR1 MNHNS and CDR2 SASEGT. The CDR3 bases are TGTGCCAGCAGTGTCCTAGCGGGGGGGCTCCAAGAGACCCAGTACTTC. Its translation: CASSVLAGGLQETQYF.

The CDR3 region is CSAMGPHNSPLHF. The CDR3 bases are TGCAGTGCTATGGGACCGCATAATTCACCCCTCCACTTT. The V call is TRBV20-1, the J call TRBJ1-6; perhaps TRBD1 as D (5 bases). This CDR3 is built from 13 residues. Deletions cut 4 bases from V and 5 bases from J, with 9 bases between. The germline V gene has CDR1 DFQATT and CDR2 SNEGSKA (reference sequence).

The genes are TRBV29-1 and TRBJ1-2; D not resolved. V was cut by 3 bases and J by 8 bases, with 4 bases left in between. Looked up from germline, CDR1 is SQVTM and CDR2 is ANQGSEA. CDR3 size: 9 residues. CDR3 nucleotide sequence: TGCAGCGTTGATCCCGGCTACACCTTC. Translating gives CSVDPGYTF.

CDR3 bases: TGTGCCAGCAGCTTGAAGGCCCCGGTTGGGGAGCAGTTCTTC. This gives the protein CASSLKAPVGEQFF. The chain is built from TRBV11-3 and TRBJ2-1; D gene unclear. Trimming took off 3 bases at V and 10 bases at J, with 16 bases between the two ends. There are 14 residues in the CDR3. In germline, CDR1 is SGHNT, CDR2 YENEEA.

V is TRBV20-1 and J is TRBJ1-2; D is ambiguous. The germline gives CDR1 DFQATT, CDR2 SNEGSKA (reference sequence). CDR3 size: 13 residues. V was cut by 0 bases and J by 3 bases, with 8 bases left in between. CDR3: CSARDRRDYGYTF. In DNA, the CDR3 is TGCAGTGCTAGAGATAGGAGGGACTATGGCTACACCTTC.

This CDR3 reads CSARPRGRGTNTEAFF. The CDR3 nucleotides are TGCAGCGCCCGACCCCGGGGACGGGGCACGAACACTGAAGCTTTCTTT. J is TRBJ1-1 and V is TRBV29-1; a possible D gene is TRBD1 (5 bases). Trimming stripped 7 bases from V and 1 base from J, with 22 bases between. Germline loops: CDR1 SQVTM, CDR2 ANQGSEA. The CDR3 contains 16 residues. The full variable domain, its missing parts supplied by reference TRBV29-1 and TRBJ1-1, is SAVISQKPSRDICQRGTSLTIQCQVDSQVTMMFWYRQQPGQSLTLIATANQGSEATYESGFVIDKFPISRPNLTFSTLTVSNMSPEDSSIYLCSARPRGRGTNTEAFFGQGTRLTVV.